The T cell receptor (beta chain) described here comes from a study of cytomegalovirus exposure and HLA in healthy donors (dated by TCRdb to the late 2010s). About the investigation overall: An earlier analysis of 587 of the donors reported 276 Gb of sequence data and around 100 million unique TCR beta sequences obtained from some 200 million T cells. Roughly 300 gigabases of sequencing data and around 85 million unique TCR sequences made up an early release that covered fewer than 650 HLA-typed donors. The genetic ancestry cluster associated with self-reported Caucasian donors included about 81% of the 398 genotyped donors. The study aimed to test whether cataloging public T cell receptors could reveal signatures of past pathogen exposure. The study profiled the T cell repertoires of 666 subjects by immunosequencing and related them to cytomegalovirus serostatus. A separate validation cohort of 90 to 150 different subjects was used in addition to the roughly 640-subject first cohort. To predict cytomegalovirus infection status, the study combined high-throughput TCR immunosequencing, statistical association of individual TCRs with disease status, and machine learning. In a later analysis, previously published TCR beta repertoires from fewer than 750 donors were re-analyzed and high-resolution HLA genotyping was added so that TCR occurrence patterns could be studied. In the later analysis, no new phenotypic data were used to find candidate immune exposures; instead, reliance was placed on TCR beta sequences and their occurrence across donors. An earlier analysis of 587 of the donors applied high-throughput TCR beta sequencing to assess whether each TCR beta V gene segment acted as functional or pseudogenic. Donor age, sex, ethnicity and CMV serostatus were collected together with the repertoire data. In a later genetic analysis, genome-wide SNP genotypes for about three fifths of the roughly 670 donors were used, and that subset was treated as a discovery cohort. Every repertoire in the discovery cohort had been generated on one and the same sequencing platform. Both class I and class II loci were covered by HLA typing, at four-digit resolution. The number of typed donors differed by locus: about 620-640 for A, B, C, DRB1 and DQB1; 500 to 550 for DQA1; roughly 600 for DPA1; and 400 to 480 for DPB1. A handful of DR-DQ haplotypes were handled as single units for association and clustering because linkage in the cohort was strong. Across roughly 420 genotyped donors of the cohort, an average of roughly 250,000 unique TCR beta nucleotide sequences per donor were sequenced, and 15% to 20% of those sequences were non-productive. Points the paper makes about the study in general: The presence/absence analyses assumed that sequencing depth was roughly uniform across donors, and that assumption may not be true. A later analysis found that HLA-associated TCR beta chains were more clonally expanded and had lower generation probabilities than equally common non-associated chains. The study gave a list of 150 to 200 TCR beta chains associated with cytomegalovirus. In this cohort, only TCR beta chains were sequenced, and detectable features were limited by the absence of alpha or paired-chain data. In a later analysis, most CMV-associated TCR beta chains were found to appear HLA-restricted, with HLA associations seemingly driven largely by CMV exposure. A later analysis reported that several top co-occurrence clusters appeared linked to parvovirus B19, influenza, CMV and Epstein-Barr virus. Because counts were too low, roughly 16 rarely observed V segments, including chromosome 9 orphons, were excluded from the earlier analysis of roughly 580 of the donors. According to the authors, the approach could potentially be generalized to other disease states and immunological phenotypes. Linkage disequilibrium might explain the correlated functional status among segregating V segments, but an unknown experimental factor could not be excluded. While some public TCRs were present in many individuals, most TCR sequences turned up only very rarely across donors. At a false discovery rate of 0.05, a later analysis linked 16,000 or so TCR beta sequences to specific HLA alleles. A further reported finding was that TCR beta sequences accurately predicted the HLA-A and HLA-B alleles for most subjects in the first cohort. The only immune exposure information available for the cohort was CMV serostatus. A cluster of highly shared sequence variants was judged likely to represent a technical artifact of the sequencing pipeline. Cytomegalovirus status was reported to be diagnosed by the classifier with high specificity and sensitivity in both the original and validation cohorts. In vitro tests confirmed that a few of the cytomegalovirus-associated TCR beta chains recognize cytomegalovirus antigens. Because HLA typing was unavailable for some donors at each locus, only the typed subset was used in association tests. In an earlier analysis of about 600 of the donors, most TCR beta V segments appeared in productive rearrangements about 90% or about 30% of the time, broadly matching IMGT annotations. When HLA alleles, especially DR and DQ, strongly co-occurred, attributing TCR associations to individual alleles was difficult. According to a later genetic analysis, donors in an Asian-associated ancestry cluster had fewer N-insertions in productive TCRs than the roughly 670-donor mean. V-gene and J-gene trimming of TCR beta chains was associated with a missense DCLRE1C variant in a later genetic analysis, and the association was replicated in an independent cohort. In a later analysis, TCR association rates were found to vary across HLA loci, with the most associated TCRs seen for DRB1 alleles and the fewest for HLA-C alleles. The 87-base-pair reads could not distinguish some IMGT-functional V segments, including TRBV6-2 and TRBV6-3, so those segments were excluded.

Unmatched junction bases come to 9, with V trimmed by 5 bases and J by 10 bases. The CDR3 holds 15 amino acids from the cysteine to the phenylalanine. Only the CDR3 DNA is retained, 45 bases long and in frame from the first base. The germline V gene (reference sequence) yields LNHDA for CDR1 and SQIVND for CDR2. The cohort was made up of under 800 healthy bone marrow donors. At the time of sampling, all cohort members were nominally healthy, though unrecorded immune exposures were likely present. The donor was CMV seronegative and belonged to the group of over 350 seronegative cohort members. A peripheral blood sample was collected from each donor, and TCR beta sequencing was performed on peripheral blood mononuclear cells. The Qiagen DNeasy Blood Extraction Kit was used to extract genomic DNA from the blood cell samples. A note on this clone: What this receptor recognizes is not known.

The receptor library was made with the immunoSEQ multiplex PCR assay. The multiplex PCR relied on a mix of 60 forward primers for TCR Vbeta segments and 13 reverse primers for TCR Jbeta segments. Amplification of the CDR3 region of rearranged TCR beta genes was performed with a multiplex PCR assay on genomic DNA. Amplified TCR beta libraries were sequenced as 87-base-pair reads on the Illumina HiSeq System. The source study handled its data this way. A later analysis tallied about 77 million unique TCR beta chains across the approximately 670 repertoires, and roughly 11 million of those chains were shared by two or more donors. Raw reads were error-corrected and collapsed into unique sequences with a nearest-neighbor algorithm that merged closely related sequences to remove PCR and sequencing errors. V, D and J gene segments were assigned by aligning CDR3 sequences to IMGT reference sequences. Each retained sequence needed at least a six-nucleotide match to both a V gene segment and a J gene segment. A rearrangement counted as productive if the CDR3 had no stop codons and remained in frame with V and J, and every other rearrangement counted as non-productive. CDR3 was defined according to IMGT convention as the region running from the second conserved V-encoded cysteine to the conserved J-encoded phenylalanine. In an earlier analysis of more than 550 of the donors, sequences lacking an unambiguous match to a single V gene segment were excluded. In an earlier analysis of several hundred of the donors, V segments were called functional above 56.7% productive rearrangements and were called segregating when the between-donor standard deviation exceeded 5%. A statistical classification framework was built to diagnose cytomegalovirus status from the catalog of TCR beta chain sequences. V and J gene assignment, in a later analysis, came from comparing TCR nucleotide sequences with IMGT/GENE-DB human TR gene sequences. A later analysis assigned CDR3 sequences and most-parsimonious VDJ recombination scenarios with the TCRdist pipeline. A later analysis defined each TCR beta chain by its CDR3 amino acid sequence plus V-gene family, and excluded reads lacking a unique V-gene family. To address suspected cross-contamination and a sequencing artifact, a later analysis removed roughly 640 highly shared, low-generation-probability nucleotide sequences. In a later analysis, a clonal expansion index for each public chain was calculated from normalized within-repertoire ranks of inferred template counts. In a later analysis, generation probabilities were computed using a VDJ recombination model fitted to out-of-frame rearrangements, and the results were checked against IGoR. In a later analysis, TCR-TCR, TCR-HLA and TCR-CMV co-occurrence was scored with hypergeometric tests, and a repertoire-size bias correction was applied to TCR pairs. A later analysis estimated false discovery rates by permuting HLA or CMV assignments 20 times. In a later analysis, co-occurring TCRs were grouped using DBSCAN, with TCRdist sequence similarity added in when clustering inside HLA-allele-positive subsets. For co-occurrence clustering, repertoires with fewer than 30,000 or more than 120,000 public chains were excluded, along with five repertoires with anomalous nucleotide sharing. What TCRdb holds here is the immuneACCESS table cut down to in-frame rearrangements. Part of the clones is not present; checked against another copy, under half of the missing clones reflect an unresolved V gene, and the others are unexplained. For V, J and clone size, that table is used; D and trimming come from the DNA. The record for this sample contains around 130,000 clones. The ten largest clones add up to roughly 1.4% of the sample.

The receptor was isolated from a woman aged 40 to 50 in good health and CMV-seronegative. Sequencing was carried out using PBMCs. This receptor chain uses TRBV19 and TRBJ1-6; 9 bases in between match TRBD1. This receptor carries the CDR3 CASSSRRTGESPLHF. The nucleotides read TGTGCCAGTAGTTCTAGAAGGACAGGGGAATCACCCCTCCACTTT. The variable domain in full, with residues beyond the CDR3 obtained from the reference TRBV19 and TRBJ1-6 genes, is DGGITQSPKYLFRKEGQNVTLSCEQNLNHDAMYWYRQDPGQGLRLIYYSQIVNDFQKGDIAEGYSVSREKKESFPLTVTSAQKNPTAFYLCASSSRRTGESPLHFGNGTRLTVT.